Listed below are T cell receptor beta chains from one sample, sequenced in a study of human T cells and chemical hapten exposure. Using its own MiXCR run on the 5' RACE reads, TCRdb lists one record per CDR3 protein. The repertoire consists of 130,000 or so distinct CDR3 sequences, with 4.1% occurring once and the leading ten covering over 1.2%. The receptors shown here come from a female donor in good health. Each CDR3 is given with its conserved first and last residue. A D gene is named only where the DNA matches it firmly. Size tells how often a clone was seen (once, few, many) or the class of an expanded clone, and some rows leave it out.

abundance: many; v_gene: TRBV5-4; d_gene: TRBD2; j_gene: TRBJ2-1; len: 16; CDR3nt: TGTGCCAGCAGCTTGGTGCGCGGGGGGGCCTGGAATGAGCAGTTCTTC; CDR3aa: CASSLVRGGAWNEQFF
abundance: many; v_gene: TRBV5-1; d_gene: TRBD1; j_gene: TRBJ1-1; len: 16; CDR3nt: TGCGCCAGCAGCTCGAATACCGGGACAGGTCACACTGAAGCTTTCTTT; CDR3aa: CASSSNTGTGHTEAFF
abundance: many; v_gene: TRBV7-2; d_gene: .; j_gene: TRBJ2-1; len: 13; CDR3nt: TGTGCCAGCAGCTTAGGTTTCTACAATGAGCAGTTCTTC; CDR3aa: CASSLGFYNEQFF
abundance: many; v_gene: TRBV7-2; d_gene: .; j_gene: TRBJ2-5; len: 16; CDR3nt: TGTGCCAGCAGCTGGATGGGCGGAGTCGCTCCAGAGACCCAGTACTTC; CDR3aa: CASSWMGGVAPETQYF
abundance: many; v_gene: TRBV7-2; d_gene: .; j_gene: TRBJ1-1; len: 17; CDR3nt: TGTGCCAGCAGCCTCCCCGGGGCGTGGCTCCGAAACACTGAAGCTTTCTTT; CDR3aa: CASSLPGAWLRNTEAFF
abundance: many; v_gene: TRBV19; d_gene: TRBD1; j_gene: TRBJ1-1; len: 17; CDR3nt: TGTGCCAGTATTACGGTCCCGGGACAGGGGGCTGAACTTGAAGCTTTCTTT; CDR3aa: CASITVPGQGAELEAFF
abundance: .; v_gene: TRBV10-3; d_gene: .; j_gene: TRBJ2-7; len: 13; CDR3nt: TGTGCCATCAGTGGCCCGACTGGGGACGAGCAGTACTTC; CDR3aa: CAISGPTGDEQYF
abundance: many; v_gene: TRBV3-1; d_gene: .; j_gene: TRBJ1-4; len: 18; CDR3nt: TGTGCCAGCAGCCAAGAGGGGGATCCCAGAACACCGGGGGGAAAACTGTTTTTT; CDR3aa: CASSQEGDPRTPGGKLFF
abundance: many; v_gene: TRBV20-1; d_gene: .; j_gene: TRBJ2-1; len: 15; CDR3nt: TGCAGTGCTAGAGGCCTAGCGATGTGTTTGAATGAGCAGTTCTTC; CDR3aa: CSARGLAMCLNEQFF
abundance: .; v_gene: TRBV7-2; d_gene: .; j_gene: TRBJ2-2; len: 13; CDR3nt: TGTGCCAGCAGCTCCGGACGAGCCCGGGAGCTGTTTTTT; CDR3aa: CASSSGRARELFF
abundance: .; v_gene: TRBV5-4; d_gene: TRBD1; j_gene: TRBJ1-2; len: 13; CDR3nt: TGTGCCAGCAGCGTGGTACAGGGGGATGGCTACACCTTC; CDR3aa: CASSVVQGDGYTF
abundance: few; v_gene: TRBV12-3/TRBV12-4; d_gene: .; j_gene: TRBJ2-7; len: 14; CDR3nt: TGTGCCAGCAGGCGGGACAGTAAGATCTACGAGCAGTACTTC; CDR3aa: CASRRDSKIYEQYF
abundance: many; v_gene: TRBV7-2; d_gene: .; j_gene: TRBJ2-1; len: 15; CDR3nt: TGTGCCAGCAGCTTTAGAGAACTATTGGGGAATGAGCAGTTCTTC; CDR3aa: CASSFRELLGNEQFF
abundance: many; v_gene: TRBV7-8; d_gene: .; j_gene: TRBJ1-5; len: 15; CDR3nt: TGTGCCAGCAGCCCCGGGCCCTATAGCAATCAGCCCCAGCATTTT; CDR3aa: CASSPGPYSNQPQHF
abundance: many; v_gene: TRBV6-6; d_gene: .; j_gene: TRBJ2-4; len: 11; CDR3nt: TGTGCCAGCAGTACCCGGTCTTTTCAGTACTTC; CDR3aa: CASSTRSFQYF
abundance: many; v_gene: TRBV24-1; d_gene: TRBD1; j_gene: TRBJ2-7; len: 15; CDR3nt: TGTGCCACCAGTGACCCCGCCGGGACAGGGAACGAGCAGTACTTC; CDR3aa: CATSDPAGTGNEQYF
abundance: many; v_gene: TRBV5-5; d_gene: .; j_gene: TRBJ1-3; len: 16; CDR3nt: TGTGCCAGCAGCTTGGGAGACACCCACTCTGGAAACACCATATATTTT; CDR3aa: CASSLGDTHSGNTIYF
abundance: many; v_gene: TRBV4-3; d_gene: .; j_gene: TRBJ2-6; len: 16; CDR3nt: TGCGCCAGCAGCCAAGGAACAGGGTCTGGGGCCAACGTCCTGACTTTC; CDR3aa: CASSQGTGSGANVLTF
abundance: many; v_gene: TRBV3-1; d_gene: .; j_gene: TRBJ1-1; len: 14; CDR3nt: TGTGCCAGCAGCCTAGCTAGGACTCAGTCGACGGCTTTCTTT; CDR3aa: CASSLARTQSTAFF
abundance: many; v_gene: TRBV7-9; d_gene: TRBD1; j_gene: TRBJ2-3; len: 15; CDR3nt: TGTGCCAGCAGCCCCCGACAGGGGCTCACAGATACGCAGTATTTT; CDR3aa: CASSPRQGLTDTQYF
abundance: many; v_gene: TRBV12-3/TRBV12-4; d_gene: .; j_gene: TRBJ1-6; len: 11; CDR3nt: TGTGCCAGCAGCCGTAATTCACCCCTCCACTTT; CDR3aa: CASSRNSPLHF
abundance: many; v_gene: TRBV12-5; d_gene: .; j_gene: TRBJ1-5; len: 16; CDR3nt: TGTGCTAGTGTCGTAGGCGGGGGCGAAAGCAATCAGCCCCAGCATTTT; CDR3aa: CASVVGGGESNQPQHF
abundance: many; v_gene: TRBV5-4; d_gene: .; j_gene: TRBJ2-1; len: 13; CDR3nt: TGTGCCAGCAGCTTGGCCGGGGGCAATGAGCAGTTCTTC; CDR3aa: CASSLAGGNEQFF
abundance: many; v_gene: TRBV5-4; d_gene: .; j_gene: TRBJ2-7; len: 15; CDR3nt: TGTGCCAGCAGCTTGGACGGTTCCCGCTCCTACGAGCAGTACTTC; CDR3aa: CASSLDGSRSYEQYF
abundance: many; v_gene: TRBV30; d_gene: .; j_gene: TRBJ2-2; len: 14; CDR3nt: TGTGCCTGGAGTGTAGGAACCTGGGATGGGGAGCTGTTTTTT; CDR3aa: CAWSVGTWDGELFF
abundance: many; v_gene: TRBV5-1; d_gene: .; j_gene: TRBJ1-1; len: 15; CDR3nt: TGCGCCAGCAGCTTGAGGGGGGAAATGAACACTGAAGCTTTCTTT; CDR3aa: CASSLRGEMNTEAFF